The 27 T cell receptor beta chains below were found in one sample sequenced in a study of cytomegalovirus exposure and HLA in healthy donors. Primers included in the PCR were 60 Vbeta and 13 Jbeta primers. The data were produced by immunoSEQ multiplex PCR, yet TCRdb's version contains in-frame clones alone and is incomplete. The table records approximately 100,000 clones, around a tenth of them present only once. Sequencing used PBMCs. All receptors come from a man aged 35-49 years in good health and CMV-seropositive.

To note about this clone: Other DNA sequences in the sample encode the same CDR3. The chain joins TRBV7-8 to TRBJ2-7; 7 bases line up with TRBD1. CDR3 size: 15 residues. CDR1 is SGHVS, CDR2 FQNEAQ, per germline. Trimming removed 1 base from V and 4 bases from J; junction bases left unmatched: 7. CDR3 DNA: TGTGCCAGCAGCTTAGACGAGGGGGCAGGATACGAGCAGTACTTC. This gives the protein CASSLDEGAGYEQYF.

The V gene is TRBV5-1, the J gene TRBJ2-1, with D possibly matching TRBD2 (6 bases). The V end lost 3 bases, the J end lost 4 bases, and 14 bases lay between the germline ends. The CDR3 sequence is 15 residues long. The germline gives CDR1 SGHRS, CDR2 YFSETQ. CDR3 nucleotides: TGCGCCAGCAGCTCGACTAGGGGTGGGTACAATGAGCAGTTCTTC. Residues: CASSSTRGGYNEQFF.

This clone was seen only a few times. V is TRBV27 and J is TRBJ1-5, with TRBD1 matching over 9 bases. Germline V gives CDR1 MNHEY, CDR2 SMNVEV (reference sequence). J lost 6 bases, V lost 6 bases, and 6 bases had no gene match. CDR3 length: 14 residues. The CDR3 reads CASRPTGGSQPQHF. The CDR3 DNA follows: TGTGCCAGCAGGCCCACAGGGGGCAGTCAGCCCCAGCATTTT.

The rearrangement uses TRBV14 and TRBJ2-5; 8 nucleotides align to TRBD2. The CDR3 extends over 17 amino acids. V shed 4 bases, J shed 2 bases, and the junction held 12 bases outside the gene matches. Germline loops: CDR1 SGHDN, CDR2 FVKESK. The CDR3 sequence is CASSPRLASTIQETQYF. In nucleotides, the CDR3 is TGTGCCAGCAGCCCGAGACTAGCGAGCACAATACAAGAGACCCAGTACTTC.

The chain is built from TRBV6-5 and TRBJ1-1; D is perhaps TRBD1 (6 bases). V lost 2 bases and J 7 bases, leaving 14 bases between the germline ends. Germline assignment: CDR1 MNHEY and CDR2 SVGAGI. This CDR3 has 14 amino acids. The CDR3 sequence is CASSYATGNSEAFF. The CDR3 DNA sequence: TGTGCCAGCAGTTACGCGACAGGTAATAGTGAAGCTTTCTTT.

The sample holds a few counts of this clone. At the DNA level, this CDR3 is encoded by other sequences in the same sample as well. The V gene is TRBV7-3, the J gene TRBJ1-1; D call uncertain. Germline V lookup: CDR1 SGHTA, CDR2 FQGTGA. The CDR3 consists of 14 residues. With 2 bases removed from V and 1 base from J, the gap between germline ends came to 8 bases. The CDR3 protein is CASSLSAGNTEAFF. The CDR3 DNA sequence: TGTGCCAGCAGCTTATCCGCGGGGAACACTGAAGCTTTCTTT.

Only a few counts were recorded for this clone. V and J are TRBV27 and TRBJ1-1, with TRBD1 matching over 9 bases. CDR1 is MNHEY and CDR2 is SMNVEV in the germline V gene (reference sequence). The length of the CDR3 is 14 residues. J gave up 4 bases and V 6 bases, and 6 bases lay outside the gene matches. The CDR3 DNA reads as TGTGCCAGCAGAACAGAGACAGGGGGCACTGAAGCTTTCTTT. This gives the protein CASRTETGGTEAFF.

CDR3 coding DNA: TGTGCCAGCTCACCACCGGCTGTAGCGGCGGGCTACACCTTC. It is translated as CASSPPAVAAGYTF. The chain is built from TRBV18 and TRBJ1-2; D gene uncertain. Germline V gene data show CDR1 as KGHSH and CDR2 as LQKENI. This CDR3 comprises 14 residues. V lost 0 bases to trimming and J lost 8 bases, with 13 bases between them. Drawing the rest from reference TRBV18 and TRBJ1-2, the complete variable domain is NAGVMQNPRHLVRRRGQEARLRCSPMKGHSHVYWYRQLPEEGLKFMVYLQKENIIDESGMPKERFSAEFPKEGPSILRIQQVVRGDSAAYFCASSPPAVAAGYTFGSGTRLTVV.

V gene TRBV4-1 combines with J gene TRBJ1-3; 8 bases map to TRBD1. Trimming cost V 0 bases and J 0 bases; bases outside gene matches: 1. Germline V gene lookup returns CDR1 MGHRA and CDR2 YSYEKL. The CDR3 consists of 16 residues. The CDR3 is CASSQEGTGSGNTIYF. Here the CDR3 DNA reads TGCGCCAGCAGCCAAGAAGGGACAGGCTCTGGAAACACCATATATTTT.

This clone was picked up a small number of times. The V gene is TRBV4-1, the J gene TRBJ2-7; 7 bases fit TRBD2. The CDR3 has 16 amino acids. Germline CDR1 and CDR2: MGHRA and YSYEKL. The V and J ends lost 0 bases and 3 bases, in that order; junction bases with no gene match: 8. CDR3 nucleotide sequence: TGCGCCAGCAGCCAAGAGTTGGCTAGCGGATTCTACGAGCAGTACTTC. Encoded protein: CASSQELASGFYEQYF.

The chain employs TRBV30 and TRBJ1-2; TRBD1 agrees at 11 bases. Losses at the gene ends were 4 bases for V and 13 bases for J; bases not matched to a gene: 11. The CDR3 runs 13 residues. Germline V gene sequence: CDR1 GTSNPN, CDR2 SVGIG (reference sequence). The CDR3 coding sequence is TGTGCCTGGACCCTCCGGGACAGGGGGGTTCCCACCTTC. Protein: CAWTLRDRGVPTF.

The CDR3 DNA reads as TGTGCCAGCAGCACCGAGGGGGAGGGCTACACCTTC. It specifies CASSTEGEGYTF. This chain joins TRBV7-9 and TRBJ1-2; D is possibly TRBD1 (6 bases). This CDR3 comprises 12 residues. Between the trimmed V and J ends, which lost 5 bases and 8 bases, there was a span of 12 bases. Germline V CDR1 and CDR2: SEHNR, FQNEAQ (reference sequence).

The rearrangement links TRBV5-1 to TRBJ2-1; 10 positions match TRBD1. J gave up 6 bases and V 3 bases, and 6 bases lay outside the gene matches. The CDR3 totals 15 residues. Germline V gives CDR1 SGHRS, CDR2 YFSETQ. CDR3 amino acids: CASSWAGTGVNEQFF. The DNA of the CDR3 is TGCGCCAGCAGCTGGGCGGGGACAGGGGTCAATGAGCAGTTCTTC. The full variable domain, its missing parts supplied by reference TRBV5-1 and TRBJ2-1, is KAGVTQTPRYLIKTRGQQVTLSCSPISGHRSVSWYQQTPGQGLQFLFEYFSETQRNKGNFPGRFSGRQFSNSRSEMNVSTLELGDSALYLCASSWAGTGVNEQFFGPGTRLTVL.

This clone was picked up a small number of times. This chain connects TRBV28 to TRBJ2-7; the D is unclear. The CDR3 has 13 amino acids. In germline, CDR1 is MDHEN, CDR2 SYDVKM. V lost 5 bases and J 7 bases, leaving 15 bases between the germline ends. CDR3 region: CASSADWLREQYF. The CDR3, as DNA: TGTGCCAGCAGTGCAGACTGGTTGCGGGAGCAGTACTTC. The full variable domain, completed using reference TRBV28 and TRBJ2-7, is DVKVTQSSRYLVKRTGEKVFLECVQDMDHENMFWYRQDPGLGLRLIYFSYDVKMKEKGDIPEGYSVSREKKERFSLILESASTNQTSMYLCASSADWLREQYFGPGTRLTVT.

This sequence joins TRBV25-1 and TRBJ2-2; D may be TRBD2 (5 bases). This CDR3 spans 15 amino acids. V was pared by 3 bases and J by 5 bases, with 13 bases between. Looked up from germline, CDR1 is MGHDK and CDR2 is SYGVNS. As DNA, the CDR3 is TGTGCCAGCAGTGACGAGGGCAGGAGAACCGGGGAGCTGTTTTTT. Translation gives CASSDEGRRTGELFF.

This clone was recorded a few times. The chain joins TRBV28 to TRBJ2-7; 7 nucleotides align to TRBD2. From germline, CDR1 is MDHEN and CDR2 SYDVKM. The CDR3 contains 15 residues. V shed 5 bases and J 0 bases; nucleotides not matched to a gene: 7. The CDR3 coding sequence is TGTGCCAGCAGTGTGGGACTAACGAGCTCCTACGAGCAGTACTTC. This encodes CASSVGLTSSYEQYF.

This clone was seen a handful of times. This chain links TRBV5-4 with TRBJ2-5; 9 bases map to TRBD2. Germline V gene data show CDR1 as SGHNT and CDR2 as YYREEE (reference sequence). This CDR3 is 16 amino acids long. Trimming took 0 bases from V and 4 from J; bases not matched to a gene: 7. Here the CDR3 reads CASSLVNSGRGETQYF. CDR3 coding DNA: TGTGCCAGCAGCTTGGTTAATAGCGGGAGAGGAGAGACCCAGTACTTC.

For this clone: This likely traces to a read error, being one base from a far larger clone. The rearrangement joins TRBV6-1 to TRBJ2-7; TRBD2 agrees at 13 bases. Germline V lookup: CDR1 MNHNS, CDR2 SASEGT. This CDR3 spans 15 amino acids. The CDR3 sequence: CASREGLAGAYEQYF. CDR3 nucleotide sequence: TGTGCCAGCAGGGAAGGACTAGCGGGAGCCTACGAGCAGTACTTC.

CDR3 bases: TGTGCCAGCAGTTTTCCCCTCCCCGGGACAGGGATCAATGAGCAGTTCTTC. Amino acid sequence: CASSFPLPGTGINEQFF. The rearrangement joins TRBV27 to TRBJ2-1; 9 positions agree with TRBD1. This CDR3 is 17 amino acids long. The V gene's germline CDR1 is MNHEY and CDR2 SMNVEV (reference sequence). The V segment lost 3 bases and the J segment 6 bases; nucleotides outside the gene matches: 12.

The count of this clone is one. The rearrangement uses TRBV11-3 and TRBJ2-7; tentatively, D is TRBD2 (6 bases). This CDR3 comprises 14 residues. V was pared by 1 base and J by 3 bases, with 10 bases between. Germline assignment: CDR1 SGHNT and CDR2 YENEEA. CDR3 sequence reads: CASSLGLASYEQYF. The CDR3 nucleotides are TGTGCCAGCAGCTTAGGTCTAGCGAGCTACGAGCAGTACTTC.

The CDR3: CASRVLAGGVETQYF. CDR3 DNA sequence: TGTGCCAGCAGGGTACTAGCGGGGGGAGTAGAGACCCAGTACTTC. The gene calls are TRBV2 and TRBJ2-5; 12 bases agree with TRBD2. Trimming removed 6 bases from V and 4 bases from J; junction bases left unmatched: 6. Germline CDR1 and CDR2: SNHLY and FYNNEI. CDR3 size: 15 residues.

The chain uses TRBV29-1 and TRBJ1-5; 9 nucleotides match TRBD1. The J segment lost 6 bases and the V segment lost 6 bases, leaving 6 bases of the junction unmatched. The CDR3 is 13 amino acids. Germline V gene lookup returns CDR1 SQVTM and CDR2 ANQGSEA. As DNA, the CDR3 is TGCAGCGTATCCGAGACAGGGGGTCAGCCCCAGCATTTT. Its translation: CSVSETGGQPQHF.

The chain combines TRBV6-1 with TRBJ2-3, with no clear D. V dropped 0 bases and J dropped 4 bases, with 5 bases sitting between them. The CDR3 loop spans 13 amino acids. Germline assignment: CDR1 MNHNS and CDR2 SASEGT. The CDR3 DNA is TGTGCCAGCAGTGAAGCGCGCCCAGATACGCAGTATTTT. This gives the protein CASSEARPDTQYF.

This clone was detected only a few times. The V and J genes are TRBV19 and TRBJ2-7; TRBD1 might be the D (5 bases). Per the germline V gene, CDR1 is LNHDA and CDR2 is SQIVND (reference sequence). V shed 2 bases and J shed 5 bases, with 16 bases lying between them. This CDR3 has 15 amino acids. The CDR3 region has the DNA TGTGCCAGTAGTATAACAGGCGGCAGCGTCCACGAGCAGTACTTC. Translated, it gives CASSITGGSVHEQYF.

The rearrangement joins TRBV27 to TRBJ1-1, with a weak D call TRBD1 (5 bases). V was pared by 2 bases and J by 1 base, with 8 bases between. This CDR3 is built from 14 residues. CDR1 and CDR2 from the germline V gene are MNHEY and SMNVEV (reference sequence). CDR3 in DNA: TGTGCCAGCAGTTTACCTGGACAGAACACTGAAGCTTTCTTT. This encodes CASSLPGQNTEAFF.

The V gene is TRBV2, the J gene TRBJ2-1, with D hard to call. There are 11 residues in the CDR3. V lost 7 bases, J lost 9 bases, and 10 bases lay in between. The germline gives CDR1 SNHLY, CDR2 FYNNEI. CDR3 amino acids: CASTQVREQFF. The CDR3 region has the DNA TGTGCCAGCACCCAGGTTCGTGAGCAGTTCTTC.

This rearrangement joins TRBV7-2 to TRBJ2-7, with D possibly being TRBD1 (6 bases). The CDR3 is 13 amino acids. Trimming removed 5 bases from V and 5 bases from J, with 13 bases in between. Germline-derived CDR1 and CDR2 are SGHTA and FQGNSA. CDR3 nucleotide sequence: TGTGCCAGCAGCCCCACAGGGTTCAACGAGCAGTACTTC. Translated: CASSPTGFNEQYF.